The 7 T cell receptor beta chains below all came from one sample that was sequenced in a study of blood T cell repertoires in COVID-19. Generated by immunoSEQ multiplex PCR, the TCRdb table keeps only in-frame clones and is missing some. This sample has 200,000 or so clones, with about 87% found just once. The sequencing sample was made of PBMCs or T cells enriched from blood (not recorded which). These receptors came from a woman between 40 and 50 years old with acute COVID-19.

This sequence joins TRBV11-2 and TRBJ2-5; 7 bases map to TRBD2. Unmatched junction bases numbered 10, after V lost 1 base and J lost 2 bases. This CDR3 has 17 amino acids. The germline V gene has CDR1 SGHAT and CDR2 FQNNGV. The CDR3, as DNA: TGTGCCAGCAGCTTAGTAATCGGGCGGGAGAGACAAGAGACCCAGTACTTC. Residues: CASSLVIGRERQETQYF. Drawing the rest from reference TRBV11-2 and TRBJ2-5, the complete variable domain is EAGVAQSPRYKIIEKRQSVAFWCNPISGHATLYWYQQILGQGPKLLIQFQNNGVVDDSQLPKDRFSAERLKGVDSTLKIQPAKLEDSAVYLCASSLVIGRERQETQYFGPGTRLLVL.

This sequence joins TRBV30 and TRBJ2-5; 7 bases agree with TRBD1. The CDR3 has 14 residues. Per germline, CDR1 GTSNPN and CDR2 SVGIG (reference sequence). The ends lost 3 bases at V and 4 bases at J; junction bases unmatched: 8. CDR3 residues: CAWRLTGARETQYF. CDR3 in DNA: TGTGCCTGGAGACTCACAGGGGCCAGAGAGACCCAGTACTTC. Based on the CDR3 plus reference TRBV30 and TRBJ2-5, the full variable domain is SQTIHQWPATLVQPVGSPLSLECTVEGTSNPNLYWYRQAAGRGLQLLFYSVGIGQISSEVPQNLSASRPQDRQFILSSKKLLLSDSGFYLCAWRLTGARETQYFGPGTRLLVL.

DNA for the CDR3: TGTGCCTGGAGTGTACTTAGGACTAGCGTTGAAGCCAAAAACATTCAGTACTTC. This encodes CAWSVLRTSVEAKNIQYF. This chain joins TRBV30 and TRBJ2-4; the match to TRBD2 covers 9 bases. The V gene's germline CDR1 is GTSNPN and CDR2 SVGIG (reference sequence). V shed 0 bases and J 0 bases; nucleotides not matched to a gene: 9. CDR3 length equals 18 residues.

The chain couples TRBV5-4 to TRBJ2-1; D is uncertain. The germline V gene encodes CDR1 SGHNT and CDR2 YYREEE (reference sequence). The CDR3 has 13 amino acids. Deletions cut 2 bases from V and 9 bases from J, with 12 bases between. Here the CDR3 reads CASSLARKSEQFF. The CDR3 DNA sequence: TGTGCCAGCAGCTTAGCCCGTAAGAGTGAGCAGTTCTTC. Looking up the rest from reference TRBV5-4 and TRBJ2-1 gives the full variable domain: ETGVTQSPTHLIKTRGQQVTLRCSSQSGHNTVSWYQQALGQGPQFIFQYYREEENGRGNFPPRFSGLQFPNYSSELNVNALELDDSALYLCASSLARKSEQFFGPGTRLTVL.

The chain employs TRBV5-1 and TRBJ1-1; no clear D. CDR1 SGHRS and CDR2 YFSETQ come from the germline V gene. The ends were cut back, 1 base at V and 1 base at J, with 8 bases in the middle. The CDR3 runs to 14 residues. CDR3 protein: CASSLNGQNTEAFF. Written as DNA, the CDR3 is TGCGCCAGCAGCTTGAATGGCCAGAACACTGAAGCTTTCTTT.

The chain joins TRBV4-1 to TRBJ2-2; possible D gene TRBD2, 5 bases. The germline CDR1 and CDR2 sequences are MGHRA and YSYEKL. This CDR3 is 18 amino acids long. Deletions cut 0 bases from V and 0 bases from J, with 14 bases between. In DNA, the CDR3 is TGCGCCAGCAGCCAAGAACCGGTCGGCGGGCCGAACACCGGGGAGCTGTTTTTT. Protein: CASSQEPVGGPNTGELFF.

The V call is TRBV7-6, the J call TRBJ1-6; 10 positions match TRBD1. CDR1 SGHVS and CDR2 FNYEAQ come from the germline V gene. CDR3 length: 17 amino acids. Trimming took 5 bases from V and 5 from J; bases not matched to a gene: 9. For the CDR3, the DNA is TGTGCCAGCAGCCGAGAGGGACAGGGGTGCGATAATTCACCCCTCCACTTT. It encodes CASSREGQGCDNSPLHF.